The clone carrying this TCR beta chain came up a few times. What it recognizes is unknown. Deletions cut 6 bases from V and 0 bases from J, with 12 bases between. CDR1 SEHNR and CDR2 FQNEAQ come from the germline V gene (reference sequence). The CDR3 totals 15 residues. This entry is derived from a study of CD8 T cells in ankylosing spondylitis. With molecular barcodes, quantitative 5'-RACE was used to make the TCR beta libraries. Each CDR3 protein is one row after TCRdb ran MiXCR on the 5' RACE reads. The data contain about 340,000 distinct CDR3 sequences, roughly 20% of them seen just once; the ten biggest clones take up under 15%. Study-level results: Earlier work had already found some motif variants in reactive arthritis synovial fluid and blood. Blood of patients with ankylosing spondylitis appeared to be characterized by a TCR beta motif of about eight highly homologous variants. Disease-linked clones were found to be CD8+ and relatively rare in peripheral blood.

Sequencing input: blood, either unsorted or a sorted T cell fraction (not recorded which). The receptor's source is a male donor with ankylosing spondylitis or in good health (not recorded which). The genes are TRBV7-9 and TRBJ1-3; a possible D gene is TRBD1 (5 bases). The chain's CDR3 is CASRPRGPSGNTIYF. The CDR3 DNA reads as TGTGCCAGCAGACCGAGGGGCCCCTCTGGAAACACCATATATTTT.